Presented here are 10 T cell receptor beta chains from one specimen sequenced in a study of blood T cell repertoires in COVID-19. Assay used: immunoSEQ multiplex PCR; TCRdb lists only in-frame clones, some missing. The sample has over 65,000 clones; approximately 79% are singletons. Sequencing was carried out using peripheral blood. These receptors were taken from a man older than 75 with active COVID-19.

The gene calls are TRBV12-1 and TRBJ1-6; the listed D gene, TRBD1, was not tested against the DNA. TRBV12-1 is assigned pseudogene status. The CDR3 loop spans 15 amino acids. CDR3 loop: CASSSARDRDSPLHF. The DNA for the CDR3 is TGTGCCAGCAGCTCTGCCCGGGACAGGGATTCACCCCTCCACTTT.

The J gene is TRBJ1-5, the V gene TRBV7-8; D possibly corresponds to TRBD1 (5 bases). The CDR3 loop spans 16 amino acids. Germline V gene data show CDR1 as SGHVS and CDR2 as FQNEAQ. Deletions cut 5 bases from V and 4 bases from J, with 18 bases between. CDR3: CASSLSAGHTNQPQHF. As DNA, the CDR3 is TGTGCCAGCAGCCTATCGGCCGGACACACAAATCAGCCCCAGCATTTT.

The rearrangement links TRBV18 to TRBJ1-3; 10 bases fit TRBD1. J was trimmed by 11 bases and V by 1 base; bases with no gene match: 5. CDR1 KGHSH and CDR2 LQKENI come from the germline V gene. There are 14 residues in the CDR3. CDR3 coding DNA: TGTGCCAGCTCACCACTGGAGACAGGGGGCTCCATATATTTT. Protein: CASSPLETGGSIYF.

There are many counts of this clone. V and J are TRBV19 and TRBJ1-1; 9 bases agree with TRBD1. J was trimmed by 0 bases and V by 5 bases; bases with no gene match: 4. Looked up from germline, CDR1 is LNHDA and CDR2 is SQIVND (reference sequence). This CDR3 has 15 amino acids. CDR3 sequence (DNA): TGTGCCAGTAGTCCCAGGACAGGGGTGAACACTGAAGCTTTCTTT. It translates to CASSPRTGVNTEAFF.

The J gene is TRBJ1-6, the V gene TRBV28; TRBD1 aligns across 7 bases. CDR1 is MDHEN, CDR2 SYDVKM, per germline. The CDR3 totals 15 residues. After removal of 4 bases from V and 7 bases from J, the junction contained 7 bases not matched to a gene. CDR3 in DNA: TGTGCCAGCAGTTCCGGGCAGGGGGGCAATTCACCCCTCCACTTT. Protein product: CASSSGQGGNSPLHF.

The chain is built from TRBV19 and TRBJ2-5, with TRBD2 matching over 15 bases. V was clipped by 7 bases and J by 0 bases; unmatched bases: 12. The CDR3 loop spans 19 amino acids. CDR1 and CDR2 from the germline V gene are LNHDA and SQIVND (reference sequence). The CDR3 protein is CASTPPGTSGGRDQETQYF. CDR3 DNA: TGTGCCAGTACCCCCCCCGGGACTAGCGGGGGGCGGGACCAAGAGACCCAGTACTTC.

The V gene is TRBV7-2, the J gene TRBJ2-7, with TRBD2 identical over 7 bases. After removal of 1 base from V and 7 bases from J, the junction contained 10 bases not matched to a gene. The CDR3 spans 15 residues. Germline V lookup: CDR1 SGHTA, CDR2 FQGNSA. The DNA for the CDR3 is TGTGCCAGCAGCTTAGAACCCCGGGGAGGGGAAGAGCAGTACTTC. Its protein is CASSLEPRGGEEQYF.

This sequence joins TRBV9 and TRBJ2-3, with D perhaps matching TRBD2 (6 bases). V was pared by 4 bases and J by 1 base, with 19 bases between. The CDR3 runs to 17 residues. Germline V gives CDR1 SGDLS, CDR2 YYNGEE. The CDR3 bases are TGTGCCAGCAGCTATCGGGACTCCCGAAGAGGCACAGATACGCAGTATTTT. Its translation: CASSYRDSRRGTDTQYF.

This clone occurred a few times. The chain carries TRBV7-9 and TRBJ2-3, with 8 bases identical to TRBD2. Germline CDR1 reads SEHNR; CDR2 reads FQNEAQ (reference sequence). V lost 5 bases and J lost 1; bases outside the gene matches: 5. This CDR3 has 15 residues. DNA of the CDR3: TGTGCCAGCAGCCCGCGGGGGGAGGGCACAGATACGCAGTATTTT. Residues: CASSPRGEGTDTQYF.

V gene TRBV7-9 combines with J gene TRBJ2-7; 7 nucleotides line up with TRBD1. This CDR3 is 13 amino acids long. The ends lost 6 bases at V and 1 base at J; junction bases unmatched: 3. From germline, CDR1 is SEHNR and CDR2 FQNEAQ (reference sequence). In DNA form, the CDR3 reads TGTGCCAGCAGGTTGACAGGGTCCTACGAGCAGTACTTC. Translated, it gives CASRLTGSYEQYF.